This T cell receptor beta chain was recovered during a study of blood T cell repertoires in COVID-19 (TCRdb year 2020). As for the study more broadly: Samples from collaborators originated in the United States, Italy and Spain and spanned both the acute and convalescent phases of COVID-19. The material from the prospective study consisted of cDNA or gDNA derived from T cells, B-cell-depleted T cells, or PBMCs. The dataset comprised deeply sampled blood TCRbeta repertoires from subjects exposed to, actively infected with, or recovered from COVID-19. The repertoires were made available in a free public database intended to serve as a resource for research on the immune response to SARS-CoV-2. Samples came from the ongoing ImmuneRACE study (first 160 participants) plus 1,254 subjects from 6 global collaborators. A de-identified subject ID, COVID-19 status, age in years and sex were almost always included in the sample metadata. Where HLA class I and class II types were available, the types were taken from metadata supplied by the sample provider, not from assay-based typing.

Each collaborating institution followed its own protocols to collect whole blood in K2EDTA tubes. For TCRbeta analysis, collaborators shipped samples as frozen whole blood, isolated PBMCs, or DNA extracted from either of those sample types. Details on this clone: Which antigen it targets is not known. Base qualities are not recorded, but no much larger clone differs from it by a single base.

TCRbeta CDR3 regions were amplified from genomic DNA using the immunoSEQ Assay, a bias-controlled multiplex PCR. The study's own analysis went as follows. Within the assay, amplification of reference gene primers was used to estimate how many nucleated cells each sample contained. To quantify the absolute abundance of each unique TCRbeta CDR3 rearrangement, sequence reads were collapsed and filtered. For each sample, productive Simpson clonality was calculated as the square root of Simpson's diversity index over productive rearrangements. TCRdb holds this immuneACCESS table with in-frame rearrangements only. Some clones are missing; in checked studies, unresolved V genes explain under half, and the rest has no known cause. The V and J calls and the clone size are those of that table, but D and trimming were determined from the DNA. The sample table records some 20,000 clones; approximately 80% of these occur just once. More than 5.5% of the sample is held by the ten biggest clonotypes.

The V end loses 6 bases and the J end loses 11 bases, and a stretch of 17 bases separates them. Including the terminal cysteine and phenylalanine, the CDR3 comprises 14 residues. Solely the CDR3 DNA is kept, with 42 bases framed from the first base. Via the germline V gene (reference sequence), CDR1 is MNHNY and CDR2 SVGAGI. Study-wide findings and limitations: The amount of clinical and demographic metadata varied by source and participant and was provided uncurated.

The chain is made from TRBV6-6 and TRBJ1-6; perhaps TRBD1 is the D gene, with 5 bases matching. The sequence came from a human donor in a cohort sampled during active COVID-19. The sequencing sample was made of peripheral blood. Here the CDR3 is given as CASSGRDSGTPLHF. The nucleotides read TGTGCCAGCAGCGGACGGGACTCAGGAACACCCCTCCACTTT.